The entry that follows covers one T cell receptor (beta chain) sequence. The source of the sample is a study of T cell changes during pregnancy in multiple sclerosis. Clones were read by immunoSEQ multiplex PCR, and TCRdb kept only the in-frame ones, dropping some. The sample holds about 40,000 clones; roughly 92% are singletons and the top ten take less than 0.9%. The CDR3 has 11 amino acids. V lost 4 bases to trimming and J lost 3 bases, with 5 bases between them. The germline V gene has CDR1 DFQATT and CDR2 SNEGSKA (reference sequence). The sequenced sample was CD4+ T cells from peripheral blood mononuclear cells, obtained before pregnancy. V and J are TRBV20-1 and TRBJ2-3; D not certain. This receptor was taken from a female donor with multiple sclerosis, enrolled in a pregnancy study. This CDR3 is CSAIVTDTQYF. For the CDR3, the DNA is TGCAGTGCTATAGTGACAGATACGCAGTATTTT.